Listed below are T cell receptor beta chains from one sample, sequenced in a study of cytomegalovirus exposure and HLA in healthy donors. Generated by immunoSEQ multiplex PCR, the TCRdb table keeps only in-frame clones and is missing some. Among approximately 140,000 clones listed, roughly 80% were seen once. Sequencing used PBMCs. These receptors all stem from a man aged 18-30 years in good health and CMV-seronegative. Both conserved end residues are part of each CDR3. The D gene is left open where the match is weak. Only some rows state a clone size, as once, few, many or a class for expanded clones.

size: -; V: TRBV5-1; D: TRBD1; J: TRBJ1-1; CDR3: CASSTDRGTEAFF; DNA: TGCGCCAGCAGCACCGACAGGGGAACTGAAGCTTTCTTT
size: -; V: TRBV6-5; D: -; J: TRBJ1-5; CDR3: CASSYSGNHQPQHF; DNA: TGTGCCAGCAGTTACTCGGGCAATCATCAGCCCCAGCATTTT
size: -; V: TRBV28; D: -; J: TRBJ1-4; CDR3: CASSSPLTRGDEKLFF; DNA: TGTGCCAGCAGTTCCCCCCTTACACGGGGGGATGAAAAACTGTTTTTT
size: -; V: TRBV6-5; D: -; J: TRBJ1-3; CDR3: CASTPGVSGNTIYF; DNA: TGTGCCAGCACCCCAGGCGTCTCTGGAAACACCATATATTTT
size: once; V: TRBV19; D: -; J: TRBJ1-5; CDR3: CASLDRSYSNQPQHF; DNA: TGTGCCAGTCTAGACAGGAGTTATAGCAATCAGCCCCAGCATTTT
size: -; V: TRBV27; D: TRBD1; J: TRBJ2-7; CDR3: CASSGLGQLYEQYF; DNA: TGTGCCAGCAGTGGTCTGGGACAGCTCTACGAGCAGTACTTC
size: -; V: TRBV19; D: -; J: TRBJ2-3; CDR3: CASSPGLTDTQYF; DNA: TGTGCCAGTAGTCCAGGATTGACAGATACGCAGTATTTT
size: -; V: TRBV7-2; D: TRBD1; J: TRBJ1-1; CDR3: CASSFTLSRQGAFF; DNA: TGTGCCAGCAGCTTTACTCTGAGCAGACAGGGAGCTTTCTTT
size: -; V: TRBV6-1; D: TRBD2; J: TRBJ2-5; CDR3: CASSEYGGGIQETQYF; DNA: TGTGCCAGCAGTGAATATGGCGGGGGGATCCAAGAGACCCAGTACTTC
size: -; V: TRBV5-1; D: TRBD1; J: TRBJ2-2; CDR3: CASTRQGNTGELFF; DNA: TGCGCCAGCACGAGACAGGGGAACACCGGGGAGCTGTTTTTT
size: few; V: TRBV5-1; D: TRBD1; J: TRBJ1-1; CDR3: CASSREQGALAFF; DNA: TGCGCCAGCAGCCGTGAACAGGGGGCCCTAGCTTTCTTT
size: once; V: TRBV2; D: TRBD1; J: TRBJ2-7; CDR3: CASSESTVRGHEQYF; DNA: TGTGCCAGCAGTGAATCGACGGTCAGGGGGCATGAGCAGTACTTC
size: -; V: TRBV6-6; D: -; J: TRBJ1-1; CDR3: CASSYSSLNTEAFF; DNA: TGTGCCAGCAGTTACTCCTCTTTGAACACTGAAGCTTTCTTT
size: -; V: TRBV13; D: -; J: TRBJ2-1; CDR3: CASSLGEVSAVQFF; DNA: TGTGCCAGCAGCTTAGGAGAGGTTAGCGCTGTTCAGTTCTTC
size: few; V: TRBV5-4; D: TRBD1; J: TRBJ1-2; CDR3: CASSSRTGGNYGYTF; DNA: TGTGCCAGCAGCTCCCGGACAGGGGGCAACTATGGCTACACCTTC
size: -; V: TRBV4-2; D: -; J: TRBJ1-2; CDR3: CASSQVMRNYGYTF; DNA: TGTGCCAGCAGCCAAGTTATGAGAAACTATGGCTACACCTTC
size: few; V: TRBV29-1; D: -; J: TRBJ1-2; CDR3: CSVAPRVSYGYTF; DNA: TGCAGCGTTGCTCCCAGGGTGAGCTATGGCTACACCTTC
size: -; V: TRBV18; D: -; J: TRBJ1-3; CDR3: CASSPTGTGNTIYF; DNA: TGTGCCAGCTCACCTACAGGGACTGGAAACACCATATATTTT
size: -; V: TRBV7-9; D: TRBD1; J: TRBJ1-1; CDR3: CASSPGTGGGGSEAFF; DNA: TGTGCCAGCAGCCCGGGGACAGGGGGTGGGGGGTCTGAAGCTTTCTTT
size: -; V: TRBV18; D: -; J: TRBJ1-1; CDR3: CASSLTPHDMNTEAFF; DNA: TGTGCCAGCTCCCTCACCCCCCATGACATGAACACTGAAGCTTTCTTT
size: few; V: TRBV30; D: -; J: TRBJ1-5; CDR3: CAWSAGFGWPQHF; DNA: TGTGCCTGGAGTGCAGGGTTTGGTTGGCCCCAGCATTTT
size: -; V: TRBV4-3; D: -; J: TRBJ2-1; CDR3: CASSQDKQLDFYNEQFF; DNA: TGCGCCAGCAGCCAAGATAAGCAACTAGACTTTTACAATGAGCAGTTCTTC
size: -; V: TRBV6-5; D: -; J: TRBJ1-2; CDR3: CASRLQGFGYTF; DNA: TGTGCCAGCAGGTTGCAGGGTTTTGGCTACACCTTC
size: -; V: TRBV6-5; D: -; J: TRBJ1-6; CDR3: CASSRGANNSPLHF; DNA: TGTGCCAGCTCCCGGGGGGCAAATAATTCACCCCTCCACTTT
size: -; V: TRBV7-9; D: -; J: TRBJ1-2; CDR3: CASRKTSGGYTF; DNA: TGTGCCAGCAGGAAAACTTCAGGCGGCTACACCTTC
size: once; V: TRBV9; D: -; J: TRBJ2-5; CDR3: CASSFSSERRQETQYF; DNA: TGTGCCAGCAGCTTCTCGAGCGAGCGGAGACAAGAGACCCAGTACTTC
size: -; V: TRBV7-9; D: -; J: TRBJ1-3; CDR3: CSSTFIGGTIYF; DNA: TGTTCCAGCACCTTCATCGGGGGCACCATATATTTT
size: -; V: TRBV18; D: TRBD1; J: TRBJ1-6; CDR3: CASSLQGASNNSPLHF; DNA: TGTGCCAGCTCACTTCAGGGGGCGTCTAATAATTCACCCCTCCACTTT
size: -; V: TRBV13; D: -; J: TRBJ1-5; CDR3: CASSSGQTDQPQHF; DNA: TGTGCCAGCAGCTCCGGACAGACGGATCAGCCCCAGCATTTT
size: -; V: TRBV19; D: TRBD1; J: TRBJ1-2; CDR3: CASSILRGGTGPNYGYTF; DNA: TGTGCCAGTAGTATTCTCCGTGGTGGGACAGGCCCAAACTATGGCTACACCTTC